This T cell receptor beta chain derives from a study of blood T cell repertoires in COVID-19. This CDR3 is built from 14 residues. V lost 6 bases and J lost 6, with 16 bases in between. Germline V lookup: CDR1 LGHDT, CDR2 YNNKEL (reference sequence). Using immunoSEQ multiplex PCR, the repertoire was profiled, and TCRdb retains in-frame clones only, with some absent. The table includes some 140,000 clones, around 79% detected once. This TCR was sampled from an elderly man with acute or convalescent COVID-19. The chain recombines TRBV3-1 (or the pseudogene TRBV3-2) with TRBJ2-3; a possible D gene is TRBD1 (6 bases). Input material: peripheral blood. Here the CDR3 DNA reads TGTGCCAGCAGAGCTACCAGGGGAGCCGATACGCAGTATTTT. It specifies CASRATRGADTQYF.